These 2 T cell receptor beta chains share one sample of origin, sequenced in a study of T cells after yellow fever vaccination. TCRdb fed the 5' RACE reads into MiXCR, producing one record per CDR3 protein. The repertoire includes about 340,000 distinct CDR3 sequences, approximately 12% of them detected once, and 2.5% to 4% sits in the top ten. The starting material was CD4+ T cells sorted from PBMCs, obtained 15 days after the yellow fever booster vaccination. These receptors all come from a man between 18 and 35 years old who received the YFV17D yellow fever vaccine.

The chain couples TRBV4-2 to TRBJ2-7, with D possibly called TRBD1 or TRBD2 (5 bases each). Germline CDR1 is LGHNA and CDR2 is YNFKEQ. Trimming took off 4 bases at V and 6 bases at J, with 22 bases between the two ends. The CDR3 sequence is 16 residues long. CDR3 in amino acids: CASSLHGTGPLSEQYF. CDR3 sequence (DNA): TGTGCCAGCAGCCTCCACGGCACGGGACCTCTAAGCGAGCAGTACTTC.

V and J are TRBV5-4 and TRBJ2-3; TRBD2 matches at 9 bases. V lost 3 bases and J lost 4; bases outside the gene matches: 9. Germline loops: CDR1 SGHNT, CDR2 YYREEE (reference sequence). This CDR3 spans 16 amino acids. CDR3: CASSSLAGAKADTQYF. The CDR3 DNA sequence: TGTGCCAGCAGCTCCTTAGCGGGGGCAAAGGCAGATACGCAGTATTTT.